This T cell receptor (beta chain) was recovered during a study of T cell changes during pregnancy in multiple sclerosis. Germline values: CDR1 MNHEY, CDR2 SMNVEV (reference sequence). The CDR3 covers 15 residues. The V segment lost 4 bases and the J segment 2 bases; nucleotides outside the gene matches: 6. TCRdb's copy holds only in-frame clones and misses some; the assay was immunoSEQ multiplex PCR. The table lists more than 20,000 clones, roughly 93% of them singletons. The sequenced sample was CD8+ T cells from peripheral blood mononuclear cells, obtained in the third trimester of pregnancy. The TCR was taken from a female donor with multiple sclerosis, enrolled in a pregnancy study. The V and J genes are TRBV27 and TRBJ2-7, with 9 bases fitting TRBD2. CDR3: CASSYQPSGTYEQYF. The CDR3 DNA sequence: TGTGCCAGCAGTTACCAGCCTAGCGGGACCTACGAGCAGTACTTC.